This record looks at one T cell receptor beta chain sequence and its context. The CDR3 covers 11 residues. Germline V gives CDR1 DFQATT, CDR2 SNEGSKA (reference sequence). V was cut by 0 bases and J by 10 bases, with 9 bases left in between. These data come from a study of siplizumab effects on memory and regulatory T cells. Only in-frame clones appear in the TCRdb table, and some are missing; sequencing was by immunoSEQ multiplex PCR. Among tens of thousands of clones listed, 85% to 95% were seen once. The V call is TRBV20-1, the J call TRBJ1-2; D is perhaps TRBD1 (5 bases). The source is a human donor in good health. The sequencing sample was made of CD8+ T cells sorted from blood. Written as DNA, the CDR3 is TGCAGTGCTAGAGATCAGGGTTTCTACACCTTC. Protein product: CSARDQGFYTF.